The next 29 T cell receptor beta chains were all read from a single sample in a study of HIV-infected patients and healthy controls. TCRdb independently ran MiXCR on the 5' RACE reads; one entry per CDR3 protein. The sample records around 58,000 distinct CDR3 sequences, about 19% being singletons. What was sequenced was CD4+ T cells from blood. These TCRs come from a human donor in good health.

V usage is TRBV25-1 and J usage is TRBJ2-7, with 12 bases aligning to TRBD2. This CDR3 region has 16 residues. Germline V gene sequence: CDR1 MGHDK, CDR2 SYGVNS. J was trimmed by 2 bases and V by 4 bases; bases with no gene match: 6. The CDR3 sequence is CASSGGLAGLPYEQYF. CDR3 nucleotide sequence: TGTGCCAGCAGTGGTGGACTAGCGGGACTACCCTACGAGCAGTACTTC.

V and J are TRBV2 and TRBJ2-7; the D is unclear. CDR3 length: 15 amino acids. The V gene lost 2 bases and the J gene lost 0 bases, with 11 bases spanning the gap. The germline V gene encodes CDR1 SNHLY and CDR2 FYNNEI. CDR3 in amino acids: CASSEMAALSYEQYF. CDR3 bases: TGTGCCAGCAGTGAAATGGCAGCCCTCTCCTACGAGCAGTACTTC.

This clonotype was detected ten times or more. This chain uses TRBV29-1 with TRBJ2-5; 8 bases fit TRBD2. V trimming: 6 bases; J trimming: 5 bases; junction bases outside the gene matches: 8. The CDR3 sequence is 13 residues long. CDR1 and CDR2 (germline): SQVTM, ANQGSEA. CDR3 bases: TGCAGCGTCCCGGGAGGGACGTCGGAGACCCAGTACTTC. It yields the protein CSVPGGTSETQYF.

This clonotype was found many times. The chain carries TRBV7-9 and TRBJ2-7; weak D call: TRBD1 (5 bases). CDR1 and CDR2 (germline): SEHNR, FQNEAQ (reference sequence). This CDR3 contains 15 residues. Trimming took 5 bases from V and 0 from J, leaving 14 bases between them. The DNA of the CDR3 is TGTGCCAGCAGCCTCCGGAACAGGAGCTCCTACGAGCAGTACTTC. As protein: CASSLRNRSSYEQYF.

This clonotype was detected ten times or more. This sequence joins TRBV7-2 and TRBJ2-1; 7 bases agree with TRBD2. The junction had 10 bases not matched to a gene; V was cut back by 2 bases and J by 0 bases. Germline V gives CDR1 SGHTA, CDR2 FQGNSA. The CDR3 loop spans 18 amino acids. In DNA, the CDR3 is TGTGCCAGCAGCTTAATGTGGGCTAGCGGAAGCTCCTACAATGAGCAGTTCTTC. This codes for CASSLMWASGSSYNEQFF.

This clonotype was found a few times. The CDR3 here is CSARDLRLVETQYF. The CDR3, as DNA: TGCAGTGCTAGAGACTTGAGACTAGTGGAGACCCAGTACTTC. The rearrangement joins TRBV20-1 to TRBJ2-5; D is perhaps TRBD2 (6 bases). V gave up 0 bases and J gave up 5 bases, with 13 bases separating them. This CDR3 has 14 amino acids. CDR1 and CDR2 from the germline V gene are DFQATT and SNEGSKA (reference sequence).

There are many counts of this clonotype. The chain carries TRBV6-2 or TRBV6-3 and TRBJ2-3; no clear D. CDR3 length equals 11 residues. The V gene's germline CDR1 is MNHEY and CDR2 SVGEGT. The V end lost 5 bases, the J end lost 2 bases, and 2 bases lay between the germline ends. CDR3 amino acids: CASSHTDTQYF. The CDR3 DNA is TGTGCCAGCAGTCACACAGATACGCAGTATTTT.

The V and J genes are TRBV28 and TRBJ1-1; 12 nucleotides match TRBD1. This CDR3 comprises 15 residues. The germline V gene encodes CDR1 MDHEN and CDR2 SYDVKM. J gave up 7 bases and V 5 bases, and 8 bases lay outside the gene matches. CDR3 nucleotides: TGTGCCAGCAGTCCCCCGGGACAGGGGGCGGGTGAAGCTTTCTTT. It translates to CASSPPGQGAGEAFF.

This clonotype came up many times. The CDR3 bases are TGTGCCAGCAGCGGGACTAGCGGGAGTAGCACCGGGGAGCTGTTTTTT. Its translation is CASSGTSGSSTGELFF. This rearrangement joins TRBV9 to TRBJ2-2; 13 bases are shared with TRBD2. This CDR3 region has 16 residues. J lost 4 bases, V lost 3 bases, and 3 bases had no gene match. Germline V lookup: CDR1 SGDLS, CDR2 YYNGEE.

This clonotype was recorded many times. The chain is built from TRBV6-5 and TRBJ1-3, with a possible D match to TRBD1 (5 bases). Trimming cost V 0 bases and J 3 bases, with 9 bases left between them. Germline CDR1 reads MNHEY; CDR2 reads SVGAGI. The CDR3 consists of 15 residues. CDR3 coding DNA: TGTGCCAGCAGTTACTCCGGGGGAAGTGGAAACACCATATATTTT. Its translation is CASSYSGGSGNTIYF.

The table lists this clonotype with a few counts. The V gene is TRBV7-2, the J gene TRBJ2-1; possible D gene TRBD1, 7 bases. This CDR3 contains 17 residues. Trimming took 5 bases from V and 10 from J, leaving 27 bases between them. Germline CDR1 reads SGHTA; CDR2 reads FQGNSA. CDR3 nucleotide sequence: TGTGCCAGCAGCCCCCCTCGTGGGCTAGCGAGGGGGCGGGAGCAGTTCTTC. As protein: CASSPPRGLARGREQFF.

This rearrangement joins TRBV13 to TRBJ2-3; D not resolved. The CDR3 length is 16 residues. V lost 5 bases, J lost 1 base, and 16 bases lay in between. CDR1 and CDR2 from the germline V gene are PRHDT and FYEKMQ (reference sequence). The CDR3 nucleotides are TGTGCCAGCAGCCCACCTCAGTGGGAACGCACAGATACGCAGTATTTT. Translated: CASSPPQWERTDTQYF.

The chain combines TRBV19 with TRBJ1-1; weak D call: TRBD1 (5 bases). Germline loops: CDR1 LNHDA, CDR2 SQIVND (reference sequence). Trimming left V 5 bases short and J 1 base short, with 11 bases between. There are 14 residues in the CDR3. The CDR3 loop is CASSPSGRNTEAFF. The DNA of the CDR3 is TGTGCCAGTAGTCCGTCGGGACGGAACACTGAAGCTTTCTTT.

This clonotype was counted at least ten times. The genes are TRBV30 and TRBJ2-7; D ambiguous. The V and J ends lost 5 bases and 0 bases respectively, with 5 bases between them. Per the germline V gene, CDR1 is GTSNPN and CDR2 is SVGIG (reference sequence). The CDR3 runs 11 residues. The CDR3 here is CAWSVSYEQYF. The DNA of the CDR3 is TGTGCCTGGTCGGTCTCCTACGAGCAGTACTTC. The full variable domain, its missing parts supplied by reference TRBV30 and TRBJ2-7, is SQTIHQWPATLVQPVGSPLSLECTVEGTSNPNLYWYRQAAGRGLQLLFYSVGIGQISSEVPQNLSASRPQDRQFILSSKKLLLSDSGFYLCAWSVSYEQYFGPGTRLTVT.

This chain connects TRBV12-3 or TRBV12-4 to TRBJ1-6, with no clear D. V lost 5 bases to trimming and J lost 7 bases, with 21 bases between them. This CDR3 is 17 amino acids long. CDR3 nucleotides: TGTGCCAGCAGTCCCATTTTTGGGGTCTCGCCGAATTCACCCCTCCACTTT. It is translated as CASSPIFGVSPNSPLHF.

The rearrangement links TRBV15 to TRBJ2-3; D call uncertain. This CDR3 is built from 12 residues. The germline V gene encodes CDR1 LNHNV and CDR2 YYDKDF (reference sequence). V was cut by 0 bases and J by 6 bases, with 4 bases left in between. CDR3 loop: CATSRDSDTQYF. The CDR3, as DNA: TGTGCCACCAGCAGAGATTCCGATACGCAGTATTTT.

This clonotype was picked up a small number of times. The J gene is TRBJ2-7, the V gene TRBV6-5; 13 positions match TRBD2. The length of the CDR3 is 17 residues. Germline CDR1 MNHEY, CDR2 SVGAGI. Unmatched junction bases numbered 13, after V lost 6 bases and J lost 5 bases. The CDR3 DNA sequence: TGTGCCAGCAGACAAACAGCCGGGACTAGCGGGATGGACGAGCAGTACTTC. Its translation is CASRQTAGTSGMDEQYF.

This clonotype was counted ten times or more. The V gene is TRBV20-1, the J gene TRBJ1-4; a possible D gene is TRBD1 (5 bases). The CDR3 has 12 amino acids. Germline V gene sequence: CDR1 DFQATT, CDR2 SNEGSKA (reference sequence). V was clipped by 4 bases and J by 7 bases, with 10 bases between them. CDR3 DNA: TGCAGTGCTATCGGGGGGGGTGAAAAACTGTTTTTT. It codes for CSAIGGGEKLFF.

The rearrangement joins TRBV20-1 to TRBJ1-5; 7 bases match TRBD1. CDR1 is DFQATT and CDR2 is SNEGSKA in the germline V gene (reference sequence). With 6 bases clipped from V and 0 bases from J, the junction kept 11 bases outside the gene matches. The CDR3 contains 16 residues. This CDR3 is CSATKQGLYSNQPQHF. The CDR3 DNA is TGCAGTGCCACCAAACAGGGGCTCTATAGCAATCAGCCCCAGCATTTT.

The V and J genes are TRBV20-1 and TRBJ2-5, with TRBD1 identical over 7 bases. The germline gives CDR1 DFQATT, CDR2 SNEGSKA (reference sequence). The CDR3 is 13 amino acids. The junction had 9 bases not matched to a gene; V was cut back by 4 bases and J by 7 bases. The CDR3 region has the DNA TGCAGTGCTAAAGAGGGGGCGTCTGGGACCCAGTACTTC. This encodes CSAKEGASGTQYF.

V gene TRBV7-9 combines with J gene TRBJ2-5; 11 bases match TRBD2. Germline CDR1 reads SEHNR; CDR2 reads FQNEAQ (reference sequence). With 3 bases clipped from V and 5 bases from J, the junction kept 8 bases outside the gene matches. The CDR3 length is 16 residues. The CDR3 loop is CASSFDSGRALETQYF. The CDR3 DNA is TGTGCCAGCAGCTTTGATAGCGGGAGGGCCCTGGAGACCCAGTACTTC.

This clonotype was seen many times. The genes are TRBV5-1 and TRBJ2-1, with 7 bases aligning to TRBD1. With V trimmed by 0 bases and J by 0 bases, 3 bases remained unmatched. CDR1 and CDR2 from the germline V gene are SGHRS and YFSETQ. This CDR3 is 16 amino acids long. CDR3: CASSLGDRGSYNEQFF. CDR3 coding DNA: TGCGCCAGCAGCTTGGGGGACAGAGGCTCCTACAATGAGCAGTTCTTC.

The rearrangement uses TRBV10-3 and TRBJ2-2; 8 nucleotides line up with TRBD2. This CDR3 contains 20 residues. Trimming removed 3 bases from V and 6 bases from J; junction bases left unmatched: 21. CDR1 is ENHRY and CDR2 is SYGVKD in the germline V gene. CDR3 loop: CAISDSPTARVGLGAGELFF. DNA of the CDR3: TGTGCCATCAGTGACTCCCCCACGGCCCGTGTGGGACTAGGCGCCGGGGAGCTGTTTTTT.

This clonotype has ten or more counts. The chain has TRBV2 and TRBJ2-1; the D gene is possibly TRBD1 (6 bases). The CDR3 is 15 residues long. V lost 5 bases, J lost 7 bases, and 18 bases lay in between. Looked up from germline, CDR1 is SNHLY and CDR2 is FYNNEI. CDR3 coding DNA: TGTGCCAGCAGTCCTCTAGGGGGAATAGCAAATGAGCAGTTCTTC. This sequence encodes CASSPLGGIANEQFF.

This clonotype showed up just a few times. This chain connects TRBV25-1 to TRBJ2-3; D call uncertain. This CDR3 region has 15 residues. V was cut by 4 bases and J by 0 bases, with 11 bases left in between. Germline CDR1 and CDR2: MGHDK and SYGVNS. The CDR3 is CASSVGYYSTDTQYF. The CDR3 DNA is TGTGCCAGCAGTGTAGGGTACTATAGCACAGATACGCAGTATTTT.

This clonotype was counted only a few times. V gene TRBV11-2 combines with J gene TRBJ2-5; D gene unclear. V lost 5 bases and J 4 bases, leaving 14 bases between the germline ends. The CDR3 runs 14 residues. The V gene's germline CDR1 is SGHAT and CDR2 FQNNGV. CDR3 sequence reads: CASSPSRLGETQYF. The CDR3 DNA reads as TGTGCCAGCAGCCCCAGCAGGTTGGGAGAGACCCAGTACTTC.

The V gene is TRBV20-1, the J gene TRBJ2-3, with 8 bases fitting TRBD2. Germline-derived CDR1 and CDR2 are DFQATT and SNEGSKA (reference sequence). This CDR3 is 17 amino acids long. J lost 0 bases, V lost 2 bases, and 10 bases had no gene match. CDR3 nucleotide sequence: TGCAGTGCTAGAAGTACAGCGGGGGCCGTAAGCACAGATACGCAGTATTTT. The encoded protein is CSARSTAGAVSTDTQYF.

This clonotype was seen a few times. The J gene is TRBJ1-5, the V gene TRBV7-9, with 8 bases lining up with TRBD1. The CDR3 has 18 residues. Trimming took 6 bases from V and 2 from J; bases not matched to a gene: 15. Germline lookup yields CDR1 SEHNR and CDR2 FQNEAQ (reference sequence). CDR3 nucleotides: TGTGCCAGCAGGATGCAGGACAGGGAGGTCGGGGGCAATCAGCCCCAGCATTTT. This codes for CASRMQDREVGGNQPQHF.

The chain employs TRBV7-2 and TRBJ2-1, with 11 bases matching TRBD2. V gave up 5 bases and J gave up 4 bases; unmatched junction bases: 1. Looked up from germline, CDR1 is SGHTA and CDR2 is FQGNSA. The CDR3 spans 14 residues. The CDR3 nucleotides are TGTGCCAGCAGCCCTAGCGGGGGGTACAATGAGCAGTTCTTC. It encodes CASSPSGGYNEQFF. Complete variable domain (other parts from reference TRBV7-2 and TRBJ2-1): GAGVSQSPSNKVTEKGKDVELRCDPISGHTALYWYRQSLGQGLEFLIYFQGNSAPDKSGLPSDRFSAERTGGSVSTLTIQRTQQEDSAVYLCASSPSGGYNEQFFGPGTRLTVL.